The subject of this entry is one T cell receptor (beta chain). What it binds is not known. This sample was included in a study of T cell repertoires in cytomegalovirus infection. Study-wide context: In public TCR beta signatures, there were indications of both CMV infection and matching HLA type. General study findings and limits: Adding up the frequency of public TCR beta families identified people who carried CMV plus the relevant HLA. CMV-specific TCR beta clonotypes restricted by HLA-C were the ones dominating the ex vivo response.

Germline-derived CDR1 and CDR2 are MDHEN and SYDVKM. The CDR3 spans 14 residues. V lost 2 bases and J 5 bases, leaving 12 bases between the germline ends. In TCRdb, the reads were re-called with MiXCR into one record per CDR3 protein. This sample has about 180,000 distinct CDR3 sequences; about a sixth occur once, and the top ten carry approximately 26%. V is TRBV28 and J is TRBJ1-1, with D tentatively TRBD1 (6 bases). This receptor was obtained from a human donor in good health (CMV status not recorded). Some clones in this sample may be carry-over from other donors' samples. Source material: CD8+ T cells from PBMCs. The CDR3 DNA reads TGTGCCAGCAGTTTACTTCCAGGGGAGACTGAAGCTTTCTTT. It codes for CASSLLPGETEAFF. The complete variable domain, with remaining parts taken from reference TRBV28 and TRBJ1-1, reads DVKVTQSSRYLVKRTGEKVFLECVQDMDHENMFWYRQDPGLGLRLIYFSYDVKMKEKGDIPEGYSVSREKKERFSLILESASTNQTSMYLCASSLLPGETEAFFGQGTRLTVV.